The source of this T cell receptor (beta chain) is a study of Ad26.COV2.S vaccination and SARS-CoV-2 variants (dated by TCRdb to the early 2020s). For the study in its entirety: Donors in the vaccine arm were drawn from COV1001, a phase I-IIa trial of Ad26.COV2.S in healthy adults that was multicentre, randomized, double-blind and placebo-controlled. Ad26.COV2.S was administered intramuscularly at a dose of 5x10^10 or 1x10^11 viral particles, either as one shot or as two shots given 56 days apart. The specificity and breadth of SARS-CoV-2-reactive T cell receptors after Ad26.COV2.S vaccination were assessed by TCRbeta repertoire sequencing. The TCR-sequenced set comprised around 32 samples: approximately 20 Ad26.COV2.S vaccine recipients, 5 placebo recipients and 8 SARS-CoV-2 convalescent individuals. Participants in the trial were split at random into five groups of five each, receiving low-dose or high-dose Ad26.COV2.S once or twice, or else placebo on both occasions. Investigators did not know the trial group allocation while performing experiments and assessing outcomes. Here is what the overall study found, with its caveats: Higher spike-specific TCR breadth was observed in Ad26.COV2.S recipients than in placebo recipients (P = 0.0014). Vaccine and placebo recipients had comparable non-spike TCR breadth, which fits with the vaccine containing only spike. Substantial breadth of spike-specific CD8+ and CD4+ T cell responses was reported after vaccination. According to the authors, total T cell responses may have been underestimated by the TCR breadth and depth analyses. The study was not powered for comparison of responses between vaccine doses or regimens.

Notes on this clone: This clone's antigen is unknown. No much larger clonotype is one base removed from it; base qualities were not supplied.

The junction carries 11 bases between V and J, which are trimmed by 7 bases and 1 base respectively. Including cysteine and phenylalanine, the CDR3 has 14 amino acids. Only the CDR3 portion is preserved as DNA: 42 bases, with reading frame beginning at the first base. Taken from the germline V gene (reference sequence), the CDR1 and CDR2 loops are LNHDA and SQIVND. The immunoSEQ Assay was the method used to sequence TCRbeta CDR3 regions. After extraction, genomic DNA underwent amplification by bias-controlled multiplex PCR, followed by high-throughput sequencing. The original methods were these. To quantify the absolute abundance of every unique TCRbeta CDR3 region, sequences were collapsed and filtered. T cell fraction was estimated by normalizing TCRbeta template counts to usable DNA, with usable DNA measured through amplification of reference genes found in all nucleated cells. Repertoire TCRs were annotated as SARS-CoV-2-specific by exact matching of V gene, CDR3 amino acid sequence and J gene to a known reactive TCR set. The reference SARS-CoV-2 TCR set was obtained from MIRA and was filtered for enrichment in COVID-19-positive ImmuneCODE repertoires, whereby public or cross-reactive TCRs were removed. Drawing on the MIRA antigens, annotated TCRs were analysed further at the level of specific ORF or position within ORF. Depth was the summed frequency of annotated unique rearrangements, while breadth was defined as annotated unique rearrangements over total unique productive rearrangements. Group comparisons of TCR breadth used two-sided Wilcoxon rank-sum tests. TCRdb obtained this table from immuneACCESS and retained in-frame rearrangements with V and J assigned. These tables miss some clones; where compared with another copy, unresolved V genes account for less than half of the shortfall, and the remainder is unexplained. The V and J calls and clone size are taken from that table; D and trimming were inferred from the DNA. The sample records hundreds of thousands of clones, around 89% of which are singletons. Of the sample, approximately 1.5% falls within the top ten clones.

What the treatment or condition label conveys for this sample: approximately 18 received Ad26.COV2.S at low or high dose, single or two shots; 5 received placebo; per-sample allocation not given. For vaccine and placebo recipients, the sequenced repertoires came from samples collected on day 63 after the first injection. Between 29 July and 7 August 2020, Cohort 1b enrolled about two dozen adults aged 18-55 years at one site in Boston, USA. Ad26.COV2.S was a replication-incompetent adenovirus type 26 vector expressing a prefusion-stabilized SARS-CoV-2 spike protein from the original Wuhan strain. The origin of this receptor is a person between 18 and 59 years old who received the Ad26.COV2.S COVID-19 vaccine or a placebo. The input for sequencing was peripheral blood, taken in a trial of Ad26.COV2.S vaccine versus placebo. The sequence is built from TRBV19 and TRBJ2-1; the D element might be TRBD1 or TRBD2, as each aligns at 6 bases. The sequence in DNA is TGTGCCAGTAAGGGGGGTATTTCCTACAATGAGCAGTTCTTC. Its product reads: CASKGGISYNEQFF. Here the CDR3 is joined to the reference TRBV19 and TRBJ2-1 genes, and the full variable domain is: DGGITQSPKYLFRKEGQNVTLSCEQNLNHDAMYWYRQDPGQGLRLIYYSQIVNDFQKGDIAEGYSVSREKKESFPLTVTSAQKNPTAFYLCASKGGISYNEQFFGPGTRLTVL.